This T cell receptor (beta chain) was documented in a study of blood T cell repertoires in COVID-19. Study context: The origin of the acute and convalescent COVID-19 samples was the United States, Italy and Spain. PBMCs, B-cell-depleted T cells, or T cells were the source of the cDNA or gDNA that made up the material.

In the original workflow: Amplification of reference gene primers provided the estimated nucleated cell counts. Data came from immunoSEQ multiplex PCR; TCRdb stores just in-frame clones and leaves some out. The V and J calls and clone size were taken over from that table, and D and trimming were inferred from the DNA. The sample lists around 180,000 clones; 88% were seen once. Germline values: CDR1 KGHSH, CDR2 LQKENI. Trimming took off 3 bases at V and 2 bases at J, with 9 bases between the two ends. This CDR3 is built from 14 residues. Material: peripheral blood. The chain recombines TRBV18 with TRBJ2-3; D is possibly TRBD2 (6 bases). The sequence derives from a man aged 55 to 70 with acute or convalescent COVID-19. CDR3 residues: CASSPTRITDTQYF. The CDR3 bases are TGTGCCAGCTCACCGACTAGGATCACAGATACGCAGTATTTT.